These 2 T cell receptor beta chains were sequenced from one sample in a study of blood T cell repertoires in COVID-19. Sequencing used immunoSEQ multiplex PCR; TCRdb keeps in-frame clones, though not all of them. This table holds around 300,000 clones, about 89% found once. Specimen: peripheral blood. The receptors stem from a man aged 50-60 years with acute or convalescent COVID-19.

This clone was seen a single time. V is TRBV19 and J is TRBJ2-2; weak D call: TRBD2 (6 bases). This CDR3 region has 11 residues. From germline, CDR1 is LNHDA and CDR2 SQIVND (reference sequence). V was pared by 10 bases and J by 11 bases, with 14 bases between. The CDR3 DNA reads TGTGCCACCAGGAGGGTCTCAGAGCTGTTTTTT. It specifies CATRRVSELFF.

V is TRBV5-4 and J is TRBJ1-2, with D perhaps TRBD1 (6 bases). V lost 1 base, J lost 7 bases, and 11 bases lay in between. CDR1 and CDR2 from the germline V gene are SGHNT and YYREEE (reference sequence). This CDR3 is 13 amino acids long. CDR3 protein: CASSLKQGFGYTF. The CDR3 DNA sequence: TGTGCCAGCAGCTTGAAACAGGGTTTTGGCTACACCTTC.